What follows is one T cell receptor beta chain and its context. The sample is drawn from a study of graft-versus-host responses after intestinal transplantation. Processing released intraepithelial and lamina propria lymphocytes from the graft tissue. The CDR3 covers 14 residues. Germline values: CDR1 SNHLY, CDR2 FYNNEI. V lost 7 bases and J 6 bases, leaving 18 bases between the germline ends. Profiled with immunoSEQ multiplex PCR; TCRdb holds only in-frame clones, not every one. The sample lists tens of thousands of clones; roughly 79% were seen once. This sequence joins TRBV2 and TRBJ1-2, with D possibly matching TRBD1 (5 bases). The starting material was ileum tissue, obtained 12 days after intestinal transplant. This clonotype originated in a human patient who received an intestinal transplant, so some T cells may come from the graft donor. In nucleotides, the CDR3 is TGTGCCAGCACCGGGAGGGGAAGGGTTGATGGCTACACCTTC. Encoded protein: CASTGRGRVDGYTF.